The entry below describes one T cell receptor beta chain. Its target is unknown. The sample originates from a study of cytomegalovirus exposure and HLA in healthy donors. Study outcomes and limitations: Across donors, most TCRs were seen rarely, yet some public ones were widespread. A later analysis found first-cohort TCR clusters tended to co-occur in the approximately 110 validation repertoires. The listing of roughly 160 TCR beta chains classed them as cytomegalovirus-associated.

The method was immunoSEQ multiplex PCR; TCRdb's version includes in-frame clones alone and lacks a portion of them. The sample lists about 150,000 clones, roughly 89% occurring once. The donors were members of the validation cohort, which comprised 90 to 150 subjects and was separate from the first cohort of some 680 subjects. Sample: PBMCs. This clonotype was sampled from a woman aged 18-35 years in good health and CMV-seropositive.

CDR3 sequence: CASSVGLAGPFTDTQYF. The CDR3 DNA is TGTGCCAGCAGCGTAGGTTTAGCGGGACCCTTCACAGATACGCAGTATTTT. The V and J genes are TRBV9 and TRBJ2-3, with TRBD2 identical over 8 bases. Germline V CDR1 and CDR2: SGDLS, YYNGEE. The J segment lost 2 bases and the V segment lost 0 bases, leaving 8 bases of the junction unmatched. The length of the CDR3 is 17 residues.